These 30 T cell receptor beta chains share one sample of origin, sequenced in a study of cytomegalovirus exposure and HLA in healthy donors. Primers for the PCR totalled 60 Vbeta and 13 Jbeta. Method: immunoSEQ multiplex PCR; TCRdb's copy keeps in-frame clones and lacks some. The repertoire includes fewer than 250,000 clones, around 82% of them detected once, and more than 1.5% sits in the top ten. Input material: PBMCs. The receptors here all came from a man younger than 35 in good health and CMV-seronegative.

V is TRBV7-2 and J is TRBJ2-7; 10 bases line up with TRBD2. Germline V gives CDR1 SGHTA, CDR2 FQGNSA. There are 15 residues in the CDR3. The V gene end was trimmed by 3 bases and the J gene end by 4 bases; junction bases not matched to a gene: 6. The CDR3 coding sequence is TGTGCCAGCAGCTTTCAAGCGGGAGGGGGATACGAGCAGTACTTC. Its protein is CASSFQAGGGYEQYF.

CDR3 protein: CASSPDSTSSYEQYF. CDR3 DNA: TGTGCCAGCAGTCCCGACTCTACTTCCTCCTACGAGCAGTACTTC. V and J are TRBV2 and TRBJ2-7; no firm D call. Germline-derived CDR1 and CDR2 are SNHLY and FYNNEI. The CDR3 contains 15 residues. The V and J ends lost 5 bases and 0 bases respectively, with 14 bases between them.

This clone was seen just once. V usage is TRBV11-3 and J usage is TRBJ2-6, with TRBD1 matching over 10 bases. CDR1 SGHNT and CDR2 YENEEA come from the germline V gene. The CDR3 totals 18 residues. Trimming cost V 1 base and J 2 bases; bases outside gene matches: 5. The CDR3 DNA reads as TGTGCCAGCAGCTTAGCCCCTGGACAGGGGGCTGGGGCCAACGTCCTGACTTTC. This encodes CASSLAPGQGAGANVLTF. The entire variable domain, with the rest obtained from reference TRBV11-3 and TRBJ2-6, is as follows: EAGVVQSPRYKIIEKKQPVAFWCNPISGHNTLYWYLQNLGQGPELLIRYENEEAVDDSQLPKDRFSAERLKGVDSTLKIQPAELGDSAVYLCASSLAPGQGAGANVLTFGAGSRLTVL.

This chain uses TRBV6-5 with TRBJ2-2; TRBD1 is a possible D gene (5 bases). CDR1 MNHEY and CDR2 SVGAGI come from the germline V gene. CDR3 size: 16 residues. V lost 0 bases, J lost 2 bases, and 10 bases lay in between. This CDR3 reads CASSYSRTRNTGELFF. DNA for the CDR3: TGTGCCAGCAGTTACTCGAGGACACGTAACACCGGGGAGCTGTTTTTT.

This clone appeared a few times. J is TRBJ1-2 and V is TRBV6-5; D is unresolved. This CDR3 has 14 amino acids. CDR1 and CDR2 from the germline V gene are MNHEY and SVGAGI. Trimming removed 4 bases from V and 4 bases from J, with 13 bases in between. The CDR3, as DNA: TGTGCCAGCAGTTCCCCCCCCCAAGCCTATGGCTACACCTTC. Protein: CASSSPPQAYGYTF.

This rearrangement joins TRBV7-8 to TRBJ1-6; 11 bases are shared with TRBD1. Losses at the gene ends were 5 bases for V and 9 bases for J; bases not matched to a gene: 6. Germline CDR1 is SGHVS and CDR2 is FQNEAQ. There are 15 residues in the CDR3. CDR3 DNA: TGTGCCAGCAGCCGTGGGACAGGGGGAAGTTCACCCCTCCACTTT. It codes for CASSRGTGGSSPLHF.

J is TRBJ2-5 and V is TRBV7-9; D not resolved. CDR1 is SEHNR and CDR2 is FQNEAQ in the germline V gene (reference sequence). The CDR3 totals 12 residues. V was clipped by 2 bases and J by 5 bases, with 6 bases between them. The CDR3 sequence: CASSLSGETQYF. In DNA form, the CDR3 reads TGTGCCAGCAGCTTATCCGGGGAGACCCAGTACTTC.

The chain combines TRBV19 with TRBJ1-4; TRBD1 might be the D (5 bases). V lost 5 bases and J lost 0, with 10 bases in between. Germline lookup yields CDR1 LNHDA and CDR2 SQIVND (reference sequence). The CDR3 consists of 15 residues. The CDR3 here is CASSSTGPTNEKLFF. The CDR3 coding sequence is TGTGCCAGTAGTTCAACAGGACCAACTAATGAAAAACTGTTTTTT.

The rearrangement links TRBV9 to TRBJ1-1, with D uncertain. Germline V gene lookup returns CDR1 SGDLS and CDR2 YYNGEE. The CDR3 covers 15 residues. Trimming stripped 0 bases from V and 0 bases from J, with 9 bases between. The CDR3 spells CASSVGSTVNTEAFF. CDR3 nucleotides: TGTGCCAGCAGCGTAGGTTCTACAGTGAACACTGAAGCTTTCTTT. The entire variable domain, with the rest obtained from reference TRBV9 and TRBJ1-1, is as follows: DSGVTQTPKHLITATGQRVTLRCSPRSGDLSVYWYQQSLDQGLQFLIQYYNGEERAKGNILERFSAQQFPDLHSELNLSSLELGDSALYFCASSVGSTVNTEAFFGQGTRLTVV.

This clone has just a few counts. The chain combines TRBV7-8 with TRBJ1-1; TRBD1 might be the D (5 bases). The germline CDR1 and CDR2 sequences are SGHVS and FQNEAQ. With 1 base removed from V and 1 base from J, the gap between germline ends came to 10 bases. This CDR3 contains 15 residues. The CDR3 nucleotides read TGTGCCAGCAGCTTAGGAGCAGGGCGGAACACTGAAGCTTTCTTT. Residues: CASSLGAGRNTEAFF.

The CDR3 spells CASSIKETSTEAFF. In DNA, the CDR3 is TGTGCCAGTAGTATCAAGGAGACCTCGACTGAAGCTTTCTTT. This sequence joins TRBV19 and TRBJ1-1; D unresolved. Deletions cut 3 bases from V and 5 bases from J, with 13 bases between. Germline-derived CDR1 and CDR2 are LNHDA and SQIVND (reference sequence). CDR3 size: 14 residues. Drawing the rest from reference TRBV19 and TRBJ1-1, the complete variable domain is DGGITQSPKYLFRKEGQNVTLSCEQNLNHDAMYWYRQDPGQGLRLIYYSQIVNDFQKGDIAEGYSVSREKKESFPLTVTSAQKNPTAFYLCASSIKETSTEAFFGQGTRLTVV.

V usage is TRBV1 and J usage is TRBJ2-4; the D call of TRBD2 is as the table states it, not checked on the DNA. TRBV1 is listed as a pseudogene. The CDR3 contains 19 residues. The CDR3 region has the DNA TGCACCAGCAGCCAAGGCCTAGCGGGGCTGGAGATAGCCAAAAACATTCAGTACTTC. This gives the protein CTSSQGLAGLEIAKNIQYF.

V usage is TRBV27 and J usage is TRBJ2-7; the match to TRBD2 covers 8 bases. The CDR3 contains 14 residues. Germline assignment: CDR1 MNHEY and CDR2 SMNVEV (reference sequence). Trimming took 6 bases from V and 0 from J; bases not matched to a gene: 4. The CDR3 reads CASRTGTSSYEQYF. In DNA, the CDR3 is TGTGCCAGCAGGACCGGGACTAGCTCCTACGAGCAGTACTTC.

The V gene is TRBV9, the J gene TRBJ2-5; 8 nucleotides align to TRBD2. The trim removed 3 bases at V and 6 bases at J, leaving 13 bases unmatched. Per germline, CDR1 SGDLS and CDR2 YYNGEE. The CDR3 consists of 16 residues. This chain's CDR3 is CASSAPGGVDTKTQYF. The CDR3 nucleotides are TGTGCCAGCAGCGCCCCGGGGGGGGTTGATACCAAGACCCAGTACTTC.

The CDR3 region has the DNA TGTGCCAGCAGTGCCGGGACAGGGAGCGTGGGCATTCAGTACTTC. Translating gives CASSAGTGSVGIQYF. V gene TRBV6-1 combines with J gene TRBJ2-4, with 9 bases lining up with TRBD1. Trimming cost V 4 bases and J 9 bases; bases outside gene matches: 10. From germline, CDR1 is MNHNS and CDR2 SASEGT. The CDR3 consists of 15 residues.

Here the CDR3 DNA reads TGTGCCAGCAGCTTGGGCAGGGGGCAAGAGACCCAGTACTTC. The encoded protein is CASSLGRGQETQYF. The chain employs TRBV5-4 and TRBJ2-5; 7 bases fit TRBD1. The V segment lost 0 bases and the J segment 2 bases; nucleotides outside the gene matches: 1. Germline loops: CDR1 SGHNT, CDR2 YYREEE (reference sequence). The CDR3 contains 14 residues.

The chain links TRBV7-6 to TRBJ2-3, with 9 bases matching TRBD1. CDR1 SGHVS and CDR2 FNYEAQ come from the germline V gene. The CDR3 is 14 residues long. V trimming: 3 bases; J trimming: 3 bases; junction bases outside the gene matches: 1. As DNA, the CDR3 is TGTGCCAGCAGCTTCGGACAGGGGACAGATACGCAGTATTTT. Protein: CASSFGQGTDTQYF.

The chain combines TRBV5-5 with TRBJ1-5; 7 bases are a match to TRBD1. The junction had 4 bases not matched to a gene; V was cut back by 4 bases and J by 3 bases. CDR3 size: 14 residues. From germline, CDR1 is SGHKS and CDR2 YYEKEE (reference sequence). The CDR3 here is CASSQTGSNQPQHF. The DNA of the CDR3 is TGTGCCAGCAGCCAGACAGGGTCCAATCAGCCCCAGCATTTT.

This sequence joins TRBV27 and TRBJ1-2, with D tentatively TRBD1 (5 bases). V was pared by 8 bases and J by 1 base, with 11 bases between. The CDR3 is made up of 13 amino acids. Germline V gene lookup returns CDR1 MNHEY and CDR2 SMNVEV (reference sequence). CDR3 loop: CASGQGFNYGYTF. The CDR3 nucleotides are TGTGCCAGCGGCCAGGGCTTTAACTATGGCTACACCTTC.

The chain joins TRBV6-5 to TRBJ2-5; 9 bases map to TRBD2. With 4 bases clipped from V and 3 bases from J, the junction kept 6 bases outside the gene matches. This CDR3 has 15 residues. Germline CDR1 MNHEY, CDR2 SVGAGI. This CDR3 reads CASSSLAGGEETQYF. CDR3 sequence (DNA): TGTGCCAGCAGTTCTCTTGCGGGAGGGGAAGAGACCCAGTACTTC.

The rearrangement uses TRBV6-1 and TRBJ2-7; 8 bases align to TRBD1. V shed 10 bases and J 0 bases; nucleotides not matched to a gene: 2. This CDR3 is 12 amino acids long. Germline CDR1 is MNHNS and CDR2 is SASEGT. In DNA, the CDR3 is TGTGCCACAGACAGGGGCTCCTACGAGCAGTACTTC. Its translation: CATDRGSYEQYF.

In DNA form, the CDR3 reads TGTGCCAGCAGCTCCGGGACAGGGGCCTCCTATAATTCACCCCTCCACTTT. As protein: CASSSGTGASYNSPLHF. This chain uses TRBV5-6 with TRBJ1-6, with 10 nucleotides matching TRBD1. The germline CDR1 and CDR2 sequences are SGHDT and YYEEEE. V lost 3 bases, J lost 0 bases, and 3 bases stayed unmatched. This CDR3 has 17 amino acids.

The chain couples TRBV7-9 to TRBJ1-5, with 7 bases identical to TRBD1. The CDR3 has 12 residues. The V and J ends lost 4 bases and 11 bases, in that order; junction bases with no gene match: 5. Germline CDR1 is SEHNR and CDR2 is FQNEAQ (reference sequence). The CDR3 region is CASSSETGTQHF. In DNA, the CDR3 is TGTGCCAGCAGCTCCGAGACAGGGACCCAGCATTTT.

The chain combines TRBV5-1 with TRBJ1-4, with 8 bases that match TRBD1. The germline V gene encodes CDR1 SGHRS and CDR2 YFSETQ. J lost 8 bases, V lost 4 bases, and 4 bases had no gene match. CDR3 length: 13 residues. CDR3 in DNA: TGCGCCAGCAGCGGACAGGGAAGGGAAAAACTGTTTTTT. Translated: CASSGQGREKLFF.

This clone was detected once. The rearrangement links TRBV7-4 to TRBJ2-7, with D perhaps TRBD2 (6 bases). Trimming shortened V by 7 bases and J by 0 bases, and 22 bases separated the two germline ends. Germline V CDR1 and CDR2: SGHVT, SQSDAQ. The CDR3 runs to 17 residues. CDR3 region: CASTIISGADCSYEQYF. The CDR3 DNA reads TGTGCCAGCACCATTATCTCGGGAGCGGATTGCTCCTACGAGCAGTACTTC. The variable domain in full, completed from reference TRBV7-4 and TRBJ2-7, reads GAGVSQSPRYKVAKRGRDVALRCDSISGHVTLYWYRQTLGQGSEVLTYSQSDAQRDKSGRPSGRFSAERPERSVSTLKIQRTEQGDSAVYLCASTIISGADCSYEQYFGPGTRLTVT.

Here the CDR3 reads CASSRRQGARETQYF. The CDR3 DNA reads as TGTGCCAGCAGCCGTCGACAGGGGGCGCGGGAGACCCAGTACTTC. The chain employs TRBV7-9 and TRBJ2-5; 10 bases align to TRBD1. CDR3 size: 15 residues. The junction had 8 bases not matched to a gene; V was cut back by 5 bases and J by 5 bases. Germline V gives CDR1 SEHNR, CDR2 FQNEAQ (reference sequence).

This chain's CDR3 is CASSYSQANTEAFF. The CDR3, as DNA: TGTGCCAGCAGTTACTCACAGGCCAACACTGAAGCTTTCTTT. The V gene is TRBV6-5, the J gene TRBJ1-1; maybe TRBD1 (5 bases). CDR1 is MNHEY, CDR2 SVGAGI, per germline. The CDR3 is made up of 14 amino acids. Trimming took off 0 bases at V and 2 bases at J, with 7 bases between the two ends.

This clone turned up a few times. The chain links TRBV29-1 to TRBJ1-2; 7 bases agree with TRBD1. V dropped 5 bases and J dropped 3; count of bases not matched to a gene: 6. The germline V gene has CDR1 SQVTM and CDR2 ANQGSEA. This CDR3 comprises 13 residues. This CDR3 reads CSVRGQPDYGYTF. The CDR3 DNA follows: TGCAGCGTTAGGGGGCAGCCTGACTATGGCTACACCTTC.

J is TRBJ1-5 and V is TRBV7-2; D may be TRBD1 (6 bases). The CDR3 loop spans 15 amino acids. CDR1 and CDR2 from the germline V gene are SGHTA and FQGNSA. V was clipped by 6 bases and J by 1 base, with 13 bases between them. CDR3 residues: CASSSQGGSNQPQHF. The CDR3 DNA reads TGTGCCAGCAGTTCACAGGGTGGGAGCAATCAGCCCCAGCATTTT. Supplemented by reference TRBV7-2 and TRBJ1-5, the full variable domain reads GAGVSQSPSNKVTEKGKDVELRCDPISGHTALYWYRQSLGQGLEFLIYFQGNSAPDKSGLPSDRFSAERTGGSVSTLTIQRTQQEDSAVYLCASSSQGGSNQPQHFGDGTRLSIL.

This clone was seen just once. V is TRBV4-3 and J is TRBJ2-7, with D tentatively TRBD1 (5 bases). CDR3 size: 12 residues. V was clipped by 4 bases and J by 5 bases, with 9 bases between them. Per the germline V gene, CDR1 is LGHNA and CDR2 is YSLEER. The CDR3 region is CASSLVGDEQYF. The DNA of the CDR3 is TGCGCCAGCAGCCTCGTAGGGGACGAGCAGTACTTC.